Below, 31 T cell receptor beta chains from the same sample are listed, as sequenced in a study of OX40 agonist ivuxolimab in advanced cancers. Libraries were prepared by immunoSEQ multiplex PCR; TCRdb keeps only in-frame clonotypes and omits some of them. The table records 55,000 to 75,000 clones, roughly four fifths of them present only once. Sequences were derived from CD4+ or CD8+ T cells sorted from blood, sampled in a trial of the OX40 agonist ivuxolimab. The origin of the receptors is an adult with an advanced solid tumor such as melanoma, head and neck, liver or kidney cancer.

The count of this clone is one. This chain uses TRBV7-2 with TRBJ1-1; 7 bases are shared with TRBD1. The J segment lost 4 bases and the V segment lost 5 bases, leaving 10 bases of the junction unmatched. The CDR3 is 15 residues long. Germline CDR1 reads SGHTA; CDR2 reads FQGNSA. CDR3 loop: CASSPGTAGFTEAFF. In DNA, the CDR3 is TGTGCCAGCAGCCCCGGGACAGCTGGGTTCACTGAAGCTTTCTTT.

The chain carries TRBV6-1 and TRBJ2-2, with D tentatively TRBD1 (6 bases). The germline V and J ends were trimmed by 7 bases and 2 bases, with 11 bases remaining between them. The CDR3 length is 14 residues. Germline lookup yields CDR1 MNHNS and CDR2 SASEGT. Written as DNA, the CDR3 is TGTGCCAGCAATTTACAGGGAAACACCGGGGAGCTGTTTTTT. The encoded protein is CASNLQGNTGELFF.

This chain connects TRBV28 to TRBJ1-6, with 10 bases that match TRBD1. The CDR3 contains 15 residues. Germline CDR1 reads MDHEN; CDR2 reads SYDVKM. The ends lost 5 bases at V and 10 bases at J; junction bases unmatched: 8. CDR3 coding DNA: TGTGCCAGCAGTGGAGGACAGGGGGGACGATCACCCCTCCACTTT. Its protein product is CASSGGQGGRSPLHF.

This clone was seen more than once but under ten times. This chain joins TRBV2 and TRBJ1-6, with D possibly matching TRBD1 (6 bases). Germline CDR1 and CDR2: SNHLY and FYNNEI. CDR3 length: 14 amino acids. V lost 6 bases and J lost 9, with 15 bases in between. The CDR3 is CASSTARGGSPLHF. In DNA, the CDR3 is TGTGCCAGCAGCACGGCCAGGGGTGGTTCACCCCTCCACTTT.

The chain employs TRBV6-5 and TRBJ1-4; D is uncertain. V was trimmed by 2 bases and J by 8 bases, leaving 9 bases between them. Germline CDR1 and CDR2: MNHEY and SVGAGI. This CDR3 has 13 residues. The CDR3 region has the DNA TGTGCCAGCAGTTACAGGGTTAGGGAAAAACTGTTTTTT. It codes for CASSYRVREKLFF.

This clone was seen a handful of times. The chain is built from TRBV6-1 and TRBJ2-1; 9 bases fit TRBD2. V shed 4 bases, J shed 4 bases, and the junction held 5 bases outside the gene matches. The CDR3 is 15 amino acids. CDR1 is MNHNS, CDR2 SASEGT, per germline. The DNA of the CDR3 is TGTGCCAGCAGTGGCTGGCGGGGGGGGTACAATGAGCAGTTCTTC. Translating gives CASSGWRGGYNEQFF.

The chain recombines TRBV18 with TRBJ2-5; the D is unclear. Germline assignment: CDR1 KGHSH and CDR2 LQKENI. The CDR3 has 12 residues. Trimming took off 3 bases at V and 0 bases at J, with 2 bases between the two ends. In DNA form, the CDR3 reads TGTGCCAGCTCACCTAACCAAGAGACCCAGTACTTC. Its translation is CASSPNQETQYF.

The rearrangement joins TRBV4-1 to TRBJ1-2; possible D gene TRBD1, 6 bases. The CDR3 has 15 amino acids. Trimming took off 0 bases at V and 10 bases at J, with 18 bases between the two ends. CDR1 and CDR2 (germline): MGHRA, YSYEKL. The DNA for the CDR3 is TGCGCCAGCAGCCAAGAGGGGGGGACAAGTCGGTACTACACCTTC. This gives the protein CASSQEGGTSRYYTF.

This clone came up once. The J gene is TRBJ1-2, the V gene TRBV4-2; D perhaps matches TRBD1 (5 bases). Between the trimmed V and J ends, which lost 4 bases and 7 bases, there was a span of 28 bases. The CDR3 consists of 18 residues. Per the germline V gene, CDR1 is LGHNA and CDR2 is YNFKEQ. The CDR3 region has the DNA TGTGCCAGCAGCCCTCCCCTCGGGTCCGGGACTACGAGACCTGGCTACACCTTC. Amino acid sequence: CASSPPLGSGTTRPGYTF.

This clone is medium-sized within its sample. The chain combines TRBV2 with TRBJ1-6, with unresolved D. CDR3 length: 15 residues. The V and J ends lost 4 bases and 10 bases respectively, with 17 bases between them. CDR1 is SNHLY, CDR2 FYNNEI, per germline. Written as DNA, the CDR3 is TGTGCCAGCAGTGTACTAGGCAGAGGGAGCTCACCCCTCCACTTT. Translated: CASSVLGRGSSPLHF.

This clone turned up a few times. This chain links TRBV7-9 with TRBJ2-7, with TRBD2 matching 11 bases. CDR1 is SEHNR, CDR2 FQNEAQ, per germline (reference sequence). With V trimmed by 4 bases and J by 0 bases, 8 bases remained unmatched. The CDR3 has 17 residues. CDR3 in DNA: TGTGCCAGCAGCTCCGAGACTAGCGGGGCGAGCTCCTACGAGCAGTACTTC. Amino acids: CASSSETSGASSYEQYF.

The V gene is TRBV30, the J gene TRBJ1-6; 8 bases map to TRBD1. The CDR3 sequence is 12 residues long. The V gene end was trimmed by 5 bases and the J gene end by 13 bases; junction bases not matched to a gene: 7. Looked up from germline, CDR1 is GTSNPN and CDR2 is SVGIG (reference sequence). CDR3 coding DNA: TGTGCCTGGGGACAGGGACACGTCCCCCTCCACTTT. This encodes CAWGQGHVPLHF. The whole variable domain, filled in from reference TRBV30 and TRBJ1-6, reads SQTIHQWPATLVQPVGSPLSLECTVEGTSNPNLYWYRQAAGRGLQLLFYSVGIGQISSEVPQNLSASRPQDRQFILSSKKLLLSDSGFYLCAWGQGHVPLHFGNGTRLTVT.

In its sample, this clone was seen a few times. The chain uses TRBV1 and TRBJ2-1. TRBV1 is a documented pseudogene. The CDR3 totals 14 residues. The CDR3 DNA reads TGCACCAGCAGCCATGGGTATAGGCACAATGAGCAGTTCTTC. Its translation: CTSSHGYRHNEQFF.

The chain couples TRBV6-1 to TRBJ2-1; no reliable D call. This CDR3 is built from 13 residues. The V gene's germline CDR1 is MNHNS and CDR2 SASEGT. Trimming shortened V by 2 bases and J by 10 bases, and 12 bases separated the two germline ends. The CDR3 reads CASSERYRGEQFF. For the CDR3, the DNA is TGTGCCAGCAGTGAAAGATATCGTGGGGAGCAGTTCTTC.

The rearrangement links TRBV7-2 to TRBJ2-5, with D possibly being TRBD2 (6 bases). The CDR3 is made up of 15 amino acids. Germline-derived CDR1 and CDR2 are SGHTA and FQGNSA. V dropped 4 bases and J dropped 5 bases, with 17 bases sitting between them. The DNA for the CDR3 is TGTGCCAGCAGCTCCCCCTCGACTAGACCGGAGACCCAGTACTTC. This encodes CASSSPSTRPETQYF.

This clone was observed a few times. Within the sample, other DNA sequences also encode this same CDR3. This sequence joins TRBV7-9 and TRBJ1-1, with 8 bases lining up with TRBD1. With 4 bases clipped from V and 1 base from J, the junction kept 2 bases outside the gene matches. Germline V gene sequence: CDR1 SEHNR, CDR2 FQNEAQ (reference sequence). The CDR3 spans 14 residues. In DNA form, the CDR3 reads TGTGCCAGCAGCTCCGGGACAGGGAACACTGAAGCTTTCTTT. It encodes CASSSGTGNTEAFF.

The table lists this clone with a few counts. The rearrangement uses TRBV23-1 and TRBJ2-1; D is uncertain. TRBV23-1 is an ORF, and what it does is uncertain. The CDR3 runs to 16 residues. The V and J ends lost 3 bases and 0 bases respectively, with 12 bases between them. The CDR3: CASSHPELLSYNEQFF. CDR3 sequence (DNA): TGCGCCAGCAGTCACCCAGAATTACTCTCCTACAATGAGCAGTTCTTC.

The chain uses TRBV5-4 and TRBJ2-1, with TRBD1 matching 9 bases. The ends lost 4 bases at V and 6 bases at J; junction bases unmatched: 11. The CDR3 covers 16 residues. CDR1 is SGHNT and CDR2 is YYREEE in the germline V gene (reference sequence). The CDR3 region is CASSHGGTGGFNEQFF. The CDR3 DNA sequence: TGTGCCAGCAGCCACGGGGGTACAGGGGGCTTCAATGAGCAGTTCTTC.

The chain recombines TRBV4-3 with TRBJ2-5; 7 positions match TRBD1. After removal of 5 bases from V and 5 bases from J, the junction contained 11 bases not matched to a gene. The CDR3 loop spans 15 amino acids. The germline V gene has CDR1 LGHNA and CDR2 YSLEER. The CDR3 reads CASSYVTGARETQYF. Here the CDR3 DNA reads TGCGCCAGCAGCTATGTTACAGGGGCCCGGGAGACCCAGTACTTC.

This clone occurred once. The genes are TRBV7-2 and TRBJ2-5; D may match TRBD1 or TRBD2 (6 bases each). The CDR3 extends over 15 amino acids. From germline, CDR1 is SGHTA and CDR2 FQGNSA. V lost 3 bases, J lost 5 bases, and 16 bases lay in between. CDR3 DNA: TGTGCCAGCAGCTTGAGACGACTAGGGGGGGAGACCCAGTACTTC. Translation gives CASSLRRLGGETQYF.

This clone showed up just once. J is TRBJ2-2 and V is TRBV7-9; D may be TRBD1 (6 bases). Per germline, CDR1 SEHNR and CDR2 FQNEAQ (reference sequence). With 5 bases removed from V and 1 base from J, the gap between germline ends came to 8 bases. This CDR3 is 14 amino acids long. The DNA of the CDR3 is TGTGCCAGCAGCCTGGGACAGAACACCGGGGAGCTGTTTTTT. Its protein product is CASSLGQNTGELFF.

The chain employs TRBV11-2 and TRBJ1-3; 7 bases map to TRBD1. This CDR3 contains 14 residues. From germline, CDR1 is SGHAT and CDR2 FQNNGV. The V and J ends lost 7 bases and 5 bases, in that order; junction bases with no gene match: 8. CDR3 protein: CASTHRGVRNTIYF. CDR3 nucleotide sequence: TGTGCCAGCACTCACAGGGGTGTGAGAAACACCATATATTTT.

This clone appeared a single time. The chain uses TRBV7-8 and TRBJ1-1, with 8 bases identical to TRBD1. The germline V gene encodes CDR1 SGHVS and CDR2 FQNEAQ. Trimming removed 11 bases from V and 1 base from J; junction bases left unmatched: 12. This CDR3 contains 15 residues. CDR3 sequence (DNA): TGTGCCGGATCCCCCGTGACAGGGGCGAACACTGAAGCTTTCTTT. Its translation: CAGSPVTGANTEAFF.

The chain couples TRBV5-4 to TRBJ2-3, with TRBD2 matching 12 bases. The length of the CDR3 is 16 residues. Germline loops: CDR1 SGHNT, CDR2 YYREEE (reference sequence). The V segment lost 1 base and the J segment 3 bases; nucleotides outside the gene matches: 3. This CDR3 is CASSLLAGGRTDTQYF. CDR3 coding DNA: TGTGCCAGCAGCTTGCTAGCGGGGGGGAGAACAGATACGCAGTATTTT.

The rearrangement joins TRBV11-2 to TRBJ2-7; TRBD2 matches 8 bases. Trimming removed 5 bases from V and 3 bases from J; junction bases left unmatched: 9. The CDR3 loop spans 15 amino acids. The V gene's germline CDR1 is SGHAT and CDR2 FQNNGV. The CDR3, as DNA: TGTGCCAGCAGCCCGGGGGGAGCGGGGGACTACGAGCAGTACTTC. Its translation: CASSPGGAGDYEQYF.

Concerning this clone itself: This may come from a read error, since a much larger clone is one base off. The sample has other DNA sequences that encode this CDR3 too. The chain has TRBV28 and TRBJ2-7; D gene ambiguous. The ends were cut back, 6 bases at V and 4 bases at J, with 7 bases in the middle. This CDR3 region has 11 residues. Germline lookup yields CDR1 MDHEN and CDR2 SYDVKM. The CDR3 sequence: CASSRSYEQYF. CDR3 bases: TGTGCCAGCAGCCGTTCGTACGAGCAGTACTTC.

In this sample, this clone turned up once. The CDR3: CASSSQGGRANVLTF. As DNA, the CDR3 is TGTGCCAGCAGCTCCCAAGGTGGTAGGGCCAACGTCCTGACTTTC. The chain links TRBV7-2 to TRBJ2-6; D unresolved. Trimming shortened V by 4 bases and J by 5 bases, and 12 bases separated the two germline ends. The CDR3 loop spans 15 amino acids. From germline, CDR1 is SGHTA and CDR2 FQGNSA.

This clone occurred a few times. The chain links TRBV29-1 to TRBJ1-2; 10 bases align to TRBD1. Germline V gives CDR1 SQVTM, CDR2 ANQGSEA. This CDR3 contains 12 residues. V was pared by 7 bases and J by 5 bases, with 4 bases of the junction left unmatched. The CDR3 protein is CSARQGAYGYTF. CDR3 in DNA: TGCAGCGCCAGACAGGGGGCTTATGGCTACACCTTC.

This chain joins TRBV5-1 and TRBJ1-3, with D possibly matching TRBD1 (5 bases). This CDR3 comprises 16 residues. Trimming took off 4 bases at V and 3 bases at J, with 17 bases between the two ends. CDR1 and CDR2 from the germline V gene are SGHRS and YFSETQ. This CDR3 reads CASSEGTGALGNTIYF. Here the CDR3 DNA reads TGCGCCAGCAGCGAGGGGACGGGCGCTCTTGGAAACACCATATATTTT.

The chain uses TRBV6-5 and TRBJ1-2, with D perhaps TRBD1 (6 bases). V was clipped by 7 bases and J by 1 base, with 10 bases between them. The CDR3 consists of 13 residues. Germline V lookup: CDR1 MNHEY, CDR2 SVGAGI. The CDR3 DNA is TGTGCCAGCACTCACAGGGATAACTATGGCTACACCTTC. Translating it yields CASTHRDNYGYTF.

This chain links TRBV18 with TRBJ2-1, with a possible D match to TRBD2 (6 bases). Trimming stripped 2 bases from V and 7 bases from J, with 12 bases between. The CDR3 has 14 amino acids. The germline CDR1 and CDR2 sequences are KGHSH and LQKENI. The CDR3: CASSPKGTRNEQFF. DNA for the CDR3: TGTGCCAGCTCACCAAAGGGGACTCGGAATGAGCAGTTCTTC. The full variable domain, rest sourced from reference TRBV18 and TRBJ2-1, is NAGVMQNPRHLVRRRGQEARLRCSPMKGHSHVYWYRQLPEEGLKFMVYLQKENIIDESGMPKERFSAEFPKEGPSILRIQQVVRGDSAAYFCASSPKGTRNEQFFGPGTRLTVL.